The 21 T cell receptor beta chains below all came from one sample that was sequenced in a study of T cells in Graves' hyperthyroidism and ophthalmopathy. Amplification targeted TCR beta CDR3 regions from RNA transcripts. An initial round of RT-PCR targeting the TCR CDR3 relied on the HTBI primer set. MiXCR, applied by TCRdb to the multiplex PCR reads, yields one record per CDR3 protein. This table holds some 400,000 distinct CDR3 sequences, 11% to 15% found once. Sequenced material: blood. These receptors were collected from a woman in her sixties or seventies with Graves' hyperthyroidism.

This clonotype was counted ten times or more. V is TRBV12-3 or TRBV12-4 and J is TRBJ2-1; D remains unclear. The CDR3 has 12 amino acids. Trimming left V 3 bases short and J 2 bases short, with 2 bases between. As DNA, the CDR3 is TGTGCCAGCAGTTTCGCCTACAATGAGCAGTTCTTC. This sequence encodes CASSFAYNEQFF.

This clonotype was observed a handful of times. A single base separates this from a much larger clone, so it may be a read error. The chain combines TRBV6-5 with TRBJ2-1; the match to TRBD2 covers 10 bases. The J segment lost 11 bases and the V segment lost 0 bases, leaving 13 bases of the junction unmatched. The CDR3 loop spans 17 amino acids. The germline V gene encodes CDR1 MNHEY and CDR2 SVGAGI. The CDR3 loop is CASSYSSGRALYTQQFF. For the CDR3, the DNA is TGTGCCAGCAGTTACTCGAGCGGGAGGGCCCTCTATACACAGCAGTTCTTC.

There are many counts of this clonotype. The chain joins TRBV28 to TRBJ2-3; D might be TRBD1 or TRBD2, each matching 5 bases. This CDR3 has 16 residues. Germline V gene lookup returns CDR1 MDHEN and CDR2 SYDVKM. Trimming removed 4 bases at V and 2 bases at J, with 16 bases between. The CDR3 DNA sequence: TGTGCCAGCAGTTCCACCGGGACGCCCCTCACAGATACGCAGTATTTT. Its translation is CASSSTGTPLTDTQYF.

This clonotype was found a few times. The chain links TRBV20-1 to TRBJ2-5, with 13 bases identical to TRBD2. The CDR3 is 15 residues long. Looked up from germline, CDR1 is DFQATT and CDR2 is SNEGSKA (reference sequence). J was trimmed by 2 bases and V by 4 bases; bases with no gene match: 4. CDR3 loop: CSAIGTSGVQETQYF. CDR3 DNA sequence: TGCAGTGCTATAGGGACTAGCGGGGTTCAAGAGACCCAGTACTTC.

Comments on this clonotype: This may arise from a read error, as a much more abundant clone is one base away. This chain uses TRBV24-1 with TRBJ2-3; D is perhaps TRBD2 (6 bases). V was clipped by 2 bases and J by 0 bases, with 11 bases between them. CDR3 length: 16 amino acids. The V gene's germline CDR1 is KGHDR and CDR2 SFDVKD. CDR3 nucleotides: TGTGCCACCAGTGATTATGGAGGGTCCAGCACAGATACGCAGTATTTT. Translation: CATSDYGGSSTDTQYF.

This clonotype showed up just a few times. The chain employs TRBV5-1 and TRBJ2-7; D perhaps matches TRBD2 (7 bases). Trimming stripped 0 bases from V and 2 bases from J, with 21 bases between. CDR3 length equals 18 residues. CDR1 SGHRS and CDR2 YFSETQ come from the germline V gene. CDR3: CASSLGLGGANSPYEQYF. The CDR3 nucleotides read TGCGCCAGCAGCTTGGGCCTTGGGGGGGCGAATTCCCCCTACGAGCAGTACTTC.

This rearrangement joins TRBV28 to TRBJ2-7; 13 bases agree with TRBD2. Per the germline V gene, CDR1 is MDHEN and CDR2 is SYDVKM. Trimming cost V 5 bases and J 7 bases; bases outside gene matches: 5. The CDR3 totals 14 residues. The CDR3 region is CASSLLTSGREQYF. For the CDR3, the DNA is TGTGCCAGCAGTCTACTGACTAGCGGGAGGGAGCAGTACTTC.

This clonotype was picked up many times. This chain links TRBV18 with TRBJ2-7; 9 nucleotides match TRBD2. Trimming at V came to 4 bases and at J to 6 bases, leaving 4 bases not matched to a gene. The CDR3 is made up of 13 amino acids. CDR1 is KGHSH and CDR2 is LQKENI in the germline V gene. As DNA, the CDR3 is TGTGCCAGCTCACTAGCGGGAGTAACCGAGCAGTACTTC. It encodes CASSLAGVTEQYF.

This CDR3 is CASSLPRSEREQYF. The CDR3 coding sequence is TGCGCCAGCAGCTTACCTAGGAGTGAACGCGAGCAGTACTTC. V and J are TRBV5-1 and TRBJ2-7; D remains unclear. Germline V gene data show CDR1 as SGHRS and CDR2 as YFSETQ. The CDR3 runs to 14 residues. V lost 2 bases, J lost 6 bases, and 15 bases lay in between.

Remarks on this clonotype: This may come from a read error, since a much larger clone is one base off. The V gene is TRBV27, the J gene TRBJ2-7; 8 bases match TRBD1. The J call is uncertain, as TRBJ2-1 better fits the DNA end. The CDR3 consists of 13 residues. Germline CDR1 reads MNHEY; CDR2 reads SMNVEV (reference sequence). The CDR3 DNA sequence: TGTGCCAGCAGGGATGACAGGGGCTACGAGCAGTTCTTC. It translates to CASRDDRGYEQFF.

The chain couples TRBV19 to TRBJ2-3, with 12 bases identical to TRBD2. The germline V gene has CDR1 LNHDA and CDR2 SQIVND (reference sequence). The CDR3 is 20 residues long. With V trimmed by 6 bases and J by 6 bases, 22 bases remained unmatched. The DNA for the CDR3 is TGTGCCAGTAGCGCTGTAGGGGGGCTAGCGGGAGGGCCGCCCCCCGATACGCAGTATTTT. It is translated as CASSAVGGLAGGPPPDTQYF.

The table lists this clonotype with a few counts. The gene calls are TRBV7-3 and TRBJ2-3, with D perhaps TRBD1 or TRBD2 (5 bases each). Germline values: CDR1 SGHTA, CDR2 FQGTGA. This CDR3 contains 13 residues. V dropped 5 bases and J dropped 5 bases, with 11 bases sitting between them. The CDR3 DNA sequence: TGTGCCAGCAGCCACGGGACCCGAGATACGCAGTATTTT. Translating it yields CASSHGTRDTQYF.

There are many counts of this clonotype. V is TRBV7-8 and J is TRBJ1-5; possible D gene TRBD1, 5 bases. CDR3 length: 13 residues. Germline V gene data show CDR1 as SGHVS and CDR2 as FQNEAQ. Trimming shortened V by 5 bases and J by 7 bases, and 12 bases separated the two germline ends. CDR3 protein: CASSPQAGQPQHF. CDR3 nucleotide sequence: TGTGCCAGCAGCCCACAGGCAGGACAGCCCCAGCATTTT.

The rearrangement uses TRBV19 and TRBJ2-7; tentatively, D is TRBD1 (6 bases). The germline V gene has CDR1 LNHDA and CDR2 SQIVND (reference sequence). The CDR3 consists of 13 residues. V gave up 7 bases and J gave up 0 bases, with 10 bases separating them. The CDR3 is CASTGTYSYEQYF. CDR3 DNA: TGTGCCAGTACCGGGACATACTCCTACGAGCAGTACTTC.

At least ten counts were recorded for this clonotype. This sequence joins TRBV20-1 and TRBJ1-2; tentatively, D is TRBD1 (5 bases). This CDR3 has 16 amino acids. V lost 0 bases, J lost 6 bases, and 20 bases lay in between. Germline V lookup: CDR1 DFQATT, CDR2 SNEGSKA (reference sequence). Here the CDR3 reads CSARENPRRGVDGYTF. DNA for the CDR3: TGCAGTGCTAGAGAAAACCCTCGCCGGGGGGTCGATGGCTACACCTTC.

At least ten counts were recorded for this clonotype. V gene TRBV6-1 combines with J gene TRBJ2-5, with 10 positions matching TRBD1. V was clipped by 3 bases and J by 5 bases; unmatched bases: 3. CDR3 length: 14 residues. The germline V gene encodes CDR1 MNHNS and CDR2 SASEGT. The CDR3 DNA follows: TGTGCCAGCAGTGAGACAGGGGGCCGTGAGACCCAGTACTTC. This codes for CASSETGGRETQYF.

This clonotype was counted many times. The chain uses TRBV30 and TRBJ1-6; 9 bases line up with TRBD1. The V gene's germline CDR1 is GTSNPN and CDR2 SVGIG (reference sequence). CDR3 length: 16 amino acids. Trimming removed 1 base from V and 5 bases from J; junction bases left unmatched: 6. The CDR3 DNA is TGTGCCTGGAGTGCGGACAGGGGAAAGAATAATTCACCCCTCCACTTT. It encodes CAWSADRGKNNSPLHF.

This clonotype was counted at least ten times. The chain recombines TRBV5-1 with TRBJ2-5, with 11 bases aligning to TRBD2. CDR3 length equals 16 residues. Losses at the gene ends were 0 bases for V and 5 bases for J; bases not matched to a gene: 6. Germline CDR1 is SGHRS and CDR2 is YFSETQ. For the CDR3, the DNA is TGCGCCAGCAGCTTGGGGACTAGCGGGCCGGGGGAGACCCAGTACTTC. Translation gives CASSLGTSGPGETQYF.

This clonotype was seen more than once but under ten times. The V gene is TRBV6-1, the J gene TRBJ2-7; D gene uncertain. This CDR3 is 12 amino acids long. Trimming removed 5 bases from V and 4 bases from J, with 9 bases in between. In germline, CDR1 is MNHNS, CDR2 SASEGT. CDR3: CASSLGNYEQYF. The CDR3 DNA reads as TGTGCCAGCAGTCTAGGGAATTACGAGCAGTACTTC.

This clonotype was seen repeatedly, ten times or more. Here the CDR3 reads CASGDRGPYNEQFF. CDR3 nucleotide sequence: TGTGCCAGCGGAGACAGGGGGCCCTACAATGAGCAGTTCTTC. The chain carries TRBV27 and TRBJ2-1, with 10 bases fitting TRBD1. The CDR3 length is 14 residues. Germline CDR1 MNHEY, CDR2 SMNVEV (reference sequence). Trimming removed 8 bases from V and 2 bases from J; junction bases left unmatched: 3.

This clonotype was counted at least ten times. The chain is built from TRBV6-1 and TRBJ1-5; no clear D gene. The CDR3 covers 17 residues. The germline V and J ends were trimmed by 1 base and 0 bases, with 13 bases remaining between them. CDR1 and CDR2 from the germline V gene are MNHNS and SASEGT. CDR3 bases: TGTGCCAGCAGTGAAGGTAGTAGTTCCCTTAGCAATCAGCCCCAGCATTTT. Amino acid sequence: CASSEGSSSLSNQPQHF.